Shown below are 13 T cell receptor beta chains from a single sample sequenced in a study of OX40 agonist ivuxolimab in advanced cancers. Profiled with immunoSEQ multiplex PCR; TCRdb holds only in-frame clones, not every one. The repertoire holds approximately 57,000 clones, with roughly 88% as singletons. The specimen comprised CD4+ or CD8+ T cells sorted from blood, sampled in a trial of the OX40 agonist ivuxolimab. Source of these receptors: an adult with an advanced solid tumor such as melanoma, head and neck, liver or kidney cancer.

The rearrangement links TRBV7-2 to TRBJ2-3, with 9 positions matching TRBD2. The germline V gene has CDR1 SGHTA and CDR2 FQGNSA. V shed 6 bases and J 2 bases; nucleotides not matched to a gene: 3. The CDR3 has 14 amino acids. The CDR3 nucleotides read TGTGCCAGCAGTCCTAGCGGGAACACAGATACGCAGTATTTT. It is translated as CASSPSGNTDTQYF.

The chain carries TRBV6-1 and TRBJ1-1; D may be TRBD1 (5 bases). Germline values: CDR1 MNHNS, CDR2 SASEGT. Trimming shortened V by 8 bases and J by 0 bases, and 13 bases separated the two germline ends. The CDR3 is made up of 14 amino acids. The CDR3 is CASFEKGLNTEAFF. The CDR3 DNA sequence: TGTGCCAGCTTTGAAAAGGGGCTGAACACTGAAGCTTTCTTT.

The chain recombines TRBV28 with TRBJ2-5, with D hard to call. The end of the DNA fits TRBJ2-7 better, so the J call may be wrong. This CDR3 has 15 residues. Germline CDR1 MDHEN, CDR2 SYDVKM. The CDR3 sequence: CASSLVTDLTHEQYF. CDR3 bases: TGTGCCAGCAGTTTAGTAACAGACTTGACCCACGAGCAGTACTTC.

The chain couples TRBV28 to TRBJ2-7; TRBD2 matches at 10 bases. The CDR3 has 14 amino acids. The junction had 7 bases not matched to a gene; V was cut back by 5 bases and J by 6 bases. Germline V gives CDR1 MDHEN, CDR2 SYDVKM. The CDR3 loop reads CASSPPSGRTEQYF. Here the CDR3 DNA reads TGTGCCAGCAGTCCTCCTAGCGGGAGAACCGAGCAGTACTTC.

This clone was detected only once. The chain recombines TRBV16 with TRBJ2-7; 7 bases line up with TRBD1. The junction had 2 bases not matched to a gene; V was cut back by 0 bases and J by 3 bases. Germline V gene data show CDR1 as KGHSY and CDR2 as FQNENV. The CDR3 spans 14 residues. The CDR3: CASSQSRDSYEQYF. Here the CDR3 DNA reads TGTGCCAGCAGCCAATCTAGGGACAGCTACGAGCAGTACTTC.

The chain combines TRBV5-8 with TRBJ2-7; D gene uncertain. The germline CDR1 and CDR2 sequences are SGHTS and YDEGEE. CDR3 length: 12 residues. V lost 1 base and J 2 bases, leaving 4 bases between the germline ends. The CDR3 sequence: CASSLLAYEQYF. In DNA form, the CDR3 reads TGTGCCAGCAGCTTGCTCGCCTACGAGCAGTACTTC.

This sequence joins TRBV6-1 and TRBJ2-7; possibly TRBD1 for D (6 bases). This CDR3 spans 15 amino acids. V was trimmed by 6 bases and J by 4 bases, leaving 19 bases between them. CDR1 MNHNS and CDR2 SASEGT come from the germline V gene. CDR3 residues: CASRRGAGAGYEQYF. CDR3 nucleotide sequence: TGTGCCAGCAGACGCGGCGCAGGGGCAGGGTACGAGCAGTACTTC.

The rearrangement uses TRBV7-9 and TRBJ2-2; TRBD2 matches at 10 bases. This CDR3 comprises 16 residues. Germline values: CDR1 SEHNR, CDR2 FQNEAQ (reference sequence). V trimming: 5 bases; J trimming: 2 bases; junction bases outside the gene matches: 5. CDR3 residues: CASSPWTSGNTGELFF. The CDR3 region has the DNA TGTGCCAGCAGCCCCTGGACTAGCGGCAACACCGGGGAGCTGTTTTTT.

CDR3 loop: CASRSSERQFF. The CDR3 region has the DNA TGTGCCAGCAGATCGTCCGAGAGGCAGTTCTTC. The chain couples TRBV2 to TRBJ2-1; unclear D gene. V was shortened by 6 bases and J by 12 bases, with 12 bases between the two germline ends. Germline-derived CDR1 and CDR2 are SNHLY and FYNNEI. This CDR3 spans 11 amino acids.

The chain combines TRBV7-9 with TRBJ2-2; TRBD1 matches at 7 bases. The V and J ends lost 5 bases and 3 bases, in that order; junction bases with no gene match: 6. The CDR3 totals 15 residues. Per the germline V gene, CDR1 is SEHNR and CDR2 is FQNEAQ (reference sequence). The CDR3 region has the DNA TGTGCCAGCAGCAAAGACAGGGCGGACACCGGGGAGCTGTTTTTT. This sequence encodes CASSKDRADTGELFF. Together with reference TRBV7-9 and TRBJ2-2, the CDR3 gives the full variable domain: DTGVSQNPRHKITKRGQNVTFRCDPISEHNRLYWYRQTLGQGPEFLTYFQNEAQLEKSRLLSDRFSAERPKGSFSTLEIQRTEQGDSAMYLCASSKDRADTGELFFGEGSRLTVL.

V usage is TRBV29-1 and J usage is TRBJ2-5; no clear D gene. The CDR3 runs to 13 residues. Germline V gives CDR1 SQVTM, CDR2 ANQGSEA. Trimming cost V 4 bases and J 2 bases, with 11 bases left between them. The DNA of the CDR3 is TGCAGCGTTGCCGCAGGAAGACAAGAGACCCAGTACTTC. It yields the protein CSVAAGRQETQYF.

This chain connects TRBV5-1 to TRBJ2-1; the D gene is possibly TRBD2 (6 bases). The germline V gene has CDR1 SGHRS and CDR2 YFSETQ. The CDR3 spans 17 residues. With 4 bases removed from V and 4 bases from J, the gap between germline ends came to 21 bases. DNA for the CDR3: TGCGCCAGCAGCCGTTCTCCTAGGACGGGGACTTACAATGAGCAGTTCTTC. This gives the protein CASSRSPRTGTYNEQFF. The whole variable domain, remainder taken from reference TRBV5-1 and TRBJ2-1, is KAGVTQTPRYLIKTRGQQVTLSCSPISGHRSVSWYQQTPGQGLQFLFEYFSETQRNKGNFPGRFSGRQFSNSRSEMNVSTLELGDSALYLCASSRSPRTGTYNEQFFGPGTRLTVL.

The CDR3 sequence: CASSELLASTDTQYF. DNA for the CDR3: TGTGCCAGCAGTGAGCTCCTCGCCTCCACAGATACGCAGTATTTT. V gene TRBV2 combines with J gene TRBJ2-3; D not resolved. The CDR3 consists of 15 residues. Germline-derived CDR1 and CDR2 are SNHLY and FYNNEI. Trimming took off 3 bases at V and 2 bases at J, with 12 bases between the two ends.